This T cell receptor beta chain appears in the sequencing data of a study of CD8 T cells in Susac syndrome. Study observations and caveats: Regarding the TCR sequencing and HLA analysis, the study admitted that a relatively small number of individuals were involved.

cDNA came from around 0.54 to 1 ug RNA primed by random hexamers. A multiplex approach, immunoSEQ multiplex PCR, amplified TCR beta CDR3 across 54 Vbeta and 13 Jbeta. TCRdb used MiXCR to reprocess the immunoSEQ multiplex PCR reads, holding one entry per CDR3 protein. The data contain some 300,000 distinct CDR3 sequences, 70% to 90% of them singletons. TEMRA cells were FACS-enriched, and CD8+ and CD4+ T cells were isolated negatively. The CDR3 is 20 amino acids. V dropped 4 bases and J dropped 0 bases, with 28 bases sitting between them. Of note for this clonotype: Antigen unknown.

V usage is TRBV12-3 or TRBV12-4 and J usage is TRBJ2-7; D might be TRBD2 (6 bases). The source material was CD8+ T cells from PBMCs. The TCR was taken from a human donor with multiple sclerosis. Written as DNA, the CDR3 is TGTGCCAGCAGTTCCATAGCTGGGGACCAGAGGCGGGGTACCTCCTACGAGCAGTACTTC. Translated, it gives CASSSIAGDQRRGTSYEQYF.